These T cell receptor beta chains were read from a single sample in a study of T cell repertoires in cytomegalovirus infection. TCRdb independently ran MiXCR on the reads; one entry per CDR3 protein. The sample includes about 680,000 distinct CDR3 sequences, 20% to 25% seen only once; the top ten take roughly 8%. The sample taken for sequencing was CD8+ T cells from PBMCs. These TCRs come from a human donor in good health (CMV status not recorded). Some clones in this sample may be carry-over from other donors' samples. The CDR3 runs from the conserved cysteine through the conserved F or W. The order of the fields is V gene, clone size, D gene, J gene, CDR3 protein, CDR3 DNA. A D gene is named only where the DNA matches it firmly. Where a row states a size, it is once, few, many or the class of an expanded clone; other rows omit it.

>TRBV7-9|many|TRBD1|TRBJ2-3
CASRIAGRGRPDTQYF
TGTGCCAGCAGGATTGCCGGCAGGGGGCGCCCAGATACGCAGTATTTT
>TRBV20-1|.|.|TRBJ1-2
CSARDASGDHGYTF
TGCAGTGCTAGAGACGCGTCTGGGGATCATGGCTACACCTTC
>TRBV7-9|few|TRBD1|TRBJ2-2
CASSSRDRGHGELFF
TGTGCCAGCAGCTCCCGGGACAGGGGGCACGGGGAGCTGTTTTTT
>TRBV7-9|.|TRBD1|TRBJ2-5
CANSLPRDRGETQYF
TGTGCCAACAGCTTGCCCCGGGACAGGGGAGAGACCCAGTACTTC
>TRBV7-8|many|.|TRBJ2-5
CASSLVGSFQETQYF
TGTGCCAGCAGCTTAGTAGGTTCGTTCCAAGAGACCCAGTACTTC
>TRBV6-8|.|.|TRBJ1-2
CASSYSAGHYGYTF
TGTGCCAGCAGTTACTCGGCAGGTCACTATGGCTACACCTTC
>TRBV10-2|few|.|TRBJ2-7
CASSDLQTTYEQYF
TGCGCCAGCAGTGACTTGCAGACCACCTACGAGCAGTACTTC
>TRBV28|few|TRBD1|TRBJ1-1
CASSLSGTDTEAFF
TGTGCCAGCAGTTTATCGGGGACAGACACTGAAGCTTTCTTT
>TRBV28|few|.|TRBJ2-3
CASSPDSSSTDTQYF
TGTGCCAGCAGTCCAGACTCTAGCAGCACAGATACGCAGTATTTT
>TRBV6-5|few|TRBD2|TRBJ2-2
CASSYSPSGGPNTGELFF
TGTGCCAGCAGTTACTCCCCTAGCGGGGGACCGAACACCGGGGAGCTGTTTTTT
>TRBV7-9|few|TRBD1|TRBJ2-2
CASSPRTGETGELFF
TGTGCCAGCAGCCCTCGGACAGGGGAAACCGGGGAGCTGTTTTTT
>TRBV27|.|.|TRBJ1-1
CASSISPGVYTEAFF
TGTGCCAGCAGTATTAGTCCAGGTGTGTACACTGAAGCTTTCTTT
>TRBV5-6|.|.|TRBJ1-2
CAISTGRPLNYGYTF
TGTGCCATCAGCACGGGACGGCCCCTAAACTATGGCTACACCTTC
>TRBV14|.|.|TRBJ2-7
CASSHIGQDEQYF
TGTGCCAGCAGCCATATCGGCCAGGACGAGCAGTACTTC
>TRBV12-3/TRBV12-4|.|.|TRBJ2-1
CASSLISYEQFF
TGTGCCAGCAGTTTAATATCATATGAGCAGTTCTTC
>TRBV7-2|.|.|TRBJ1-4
CASSREGLSEKLFF
TGTGCCAGCAGCCGAGAGGGATTAAGTGAAAAACTGTTTTTT
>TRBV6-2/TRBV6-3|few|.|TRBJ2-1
CASSTIGYNEQFF
TGTGCCAGCAGCACCATCGGCTACAATGAGCAGTTCTTC
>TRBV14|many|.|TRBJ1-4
CASSQSVNEKLFF
TGTGCCAGCAGCCAATCCGTTAATGAAAAACTGTTTTTT
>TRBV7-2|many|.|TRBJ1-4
CASSSPTGPNEKLFF
TGTGCCAGCAGCTCACCGACAGGCCCTAATGAAAAACTGTTTTTT
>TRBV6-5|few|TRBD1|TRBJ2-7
CASSFQQGRAYEQYF
TGTGCCAGCAGTTTCCAACAGGGGCGAGCCTACGAGCAGTACTTC
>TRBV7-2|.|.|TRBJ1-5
CASSLRHFKENQPQHF
TGTGCCAGCAGCTTGAGACATTTTAAGGAGAATCAGCCCCAGCATTTT
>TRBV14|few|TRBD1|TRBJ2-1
CASSQVVGDRVHNEQFF
TGTGCCAGCAGCCAAGTGGTGGGGGACAGGGTCCACAATGAGCAGTTCTTC
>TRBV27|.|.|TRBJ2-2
CASSPYWETGELFF
TGTGCCAGCAGTCCGTACTGGGAGACCGGGGAGCTGTTTTTT
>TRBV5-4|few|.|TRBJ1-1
CASSLLQANAEAFF
TGTGCCAGCAGCTTGTTACAGGCCAACGCTGAAGCTTTCTTT
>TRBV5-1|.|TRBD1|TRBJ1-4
CASSAAPGQGKEKLFF
TGCGCCAGCAGCGCAGCCCCGGGACAGGGGAAGGAAAAACTGTTTTTT
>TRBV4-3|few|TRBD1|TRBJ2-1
CASSLGQGARHEQFF
TGCGCCAGCAGCCTAGGACAGGGGGCTAGGCATGAGCAGTTCTTC
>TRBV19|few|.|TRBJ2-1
CAAWGPNEQFF
TGTGCCGCCTGGGGTCCTAATGAGCAGTTCTTC
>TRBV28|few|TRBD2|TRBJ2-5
CASSPGLAGGNQETQYF
TGTGCCAGCAGTCCGGGACTAGCGGGGGGCAACCAAGAGACCCAGTACTTC
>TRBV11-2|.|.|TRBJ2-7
CASSLVDSYEQYF
TGTGCCAGCAGCTTAGTCGACAGCTACGAGCAGTACTTC
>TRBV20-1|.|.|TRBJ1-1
CSARDLGRRPEQGEAFF
TGCAGTGCTAGAGATCTGGGGAGGCGTCCAGAACAAGGTGAAGCTTTCTTT
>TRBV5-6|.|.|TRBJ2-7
CASSFGRPSDEQYF
TGTGCCAGCAGCTTTGGCAGGCCATCTGACGAGCAGTACTTC
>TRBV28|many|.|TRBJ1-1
CASSRQRELNTEAFF
TGTGCCAGCAGCCGCCAAAGGGAACTGAACACTGAAGCTTTCTTT
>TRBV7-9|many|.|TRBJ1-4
CASSLNAAPNEKLFF
TGTGCCAGCAGCTTAAATGCAGCCCCAAATGAAAAACTGTTTTTT
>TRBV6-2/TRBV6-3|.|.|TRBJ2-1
CASSSEHNEQFF
TGTGCCAGCAGTTCAGAGCACAATGAGCAGTTCTTC
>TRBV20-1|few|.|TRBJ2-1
CSARDSNSYNEQFF
TGCAGTGCTAGGGACTCGAACTCCTACAATGAGCAGTTCTTC
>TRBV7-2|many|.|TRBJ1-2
CASSPVEGGYGYTF
TGTGCCAGCAGCCCTGTGGAAGGGGGCTATGGCTACACCTTC
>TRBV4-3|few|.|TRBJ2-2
CASSQGTTGELFF
TGCGCCAGCAGCCAAGGGACCACCGGGGAGCTGTTTTTT
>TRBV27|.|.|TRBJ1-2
CASSLSATADYGYTF
TGTGCCAGCAGCCTCTCGGCGACGGCCGACTATGGCTACACCTTC
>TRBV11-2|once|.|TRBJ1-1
CASSPRPGTKAEAFF
TGTGCCAGCAGCCCCAGACCCGGGACAAAGGCTGAAGCTTTCTTT
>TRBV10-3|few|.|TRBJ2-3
CAISEPSGPGVTQYF
TGTGCCATCAGTGAGCCGAGCGGGCCCGGGGTTACGCAGTATTTT
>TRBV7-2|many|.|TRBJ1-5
CASSLNRQSNQPQHF
TGTGCCAGCAGCTTAAACAGGCAGAGCAATCAGCCCCAGCATTTT
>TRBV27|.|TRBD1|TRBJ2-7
CASSFAGQGRYEQYF
TGTGCCAGCAGTTTCGCGGGACAGGGTCGCTACGAGCAGTACTTC
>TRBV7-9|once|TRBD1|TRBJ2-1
CASRGTGTVALGQFF
TGTGCCAGCAGGGGGACCGGGACAGTCGCGCTAGGGCAGTTCTTC
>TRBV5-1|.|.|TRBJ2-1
CASSQDSRPYNEQFF
TGCGCCAGCAGCCAAGACAGTCGTCCCTACAATGAGCAGTTCTTC